The rows below give T cell receptor beta chains drawn from one sample of a study of regulatory dendritic cells for organ transplantation. TCRdb's table, derived via immunoSEQ multiplex PCR, lists solely in-frame clones and lacks some. In the table there are 28,000 or so clones, roughly 85% of which are singletons. The sequenced sample was naive CD4+ T cells from blood. The receptors were gathered from a human donor in good health. Both conserved end residues are part of each CDR3. The order of the fields is clone size, D gene, J gene, V gene, CDR3 DNA, CDR3 protein. D genes are given only for firm matches. Size is stated for part of the rows, as once, few or many counts, or as a class when the clone is expanded.

>once|NA|TRBJ1-2|TRBV27
TGTGCCACCAGACCCGACAGAGGATATGGCTACACCTTC
CATRPDRGYGYTF
>NA|NA|TRBJ2-2|TRBV7-9
TGTGCCAGCAGCTTACATGGGCCACCGAACACCGGGGAGCTGTTTTTT
CASSLHGPPNTGELFF
>few|TRBD1|TRBJ1-5|TRBV7-9
TGTGCCAGCAGCCTCGACAGGGGGTCGTATCAGCCCCAGCATTTT
CASSLDRGSYQPQHF
>NA|NA|TRBJ2-1|TRBV5-1
TGCGCCAGCAGCCCGCGGGACAGCGTTTACAATGAGCAGTTCTTC
CASSPRDSVYNEQFF
>NA|TRBD1|TRBJ1-4|TRBV10-3
TGTGCCATCAGTCCGGGACAGGATGAAAAACTGTTTTTT
CAISPGQDEKLFF
>NA|NA|TRBJ1-2|TRBV6-6
TGTGCCAGCAGTTACTCTGGGGCTACAGTAAACTATGGCTACACCTTC
CASSYSGATVNYGYTF
>NA|TRBD2|TRBJ2-1|TRBV7-9
TGTGCCAGCAGCTGGAGACGCGGGGGGGCCCCCAATGAGCAGTTCTTC
CASSWRRGGAPNEQFF
>NA|TRBD1|TRBJ2-7|TRBV14
TGTGCCAGCAGCCGCGCCGGGACAGGGCGAAACTACGAGCAGTACTTC
CASSRAGTGRNYEQYF
>NA|NA|TRBJ2-2|TRBV6-6
TGTGCCAGCAGTGAGAACAGGCCCGGGACCGGGGAGCTGTTTTTT
CASSENRPGTGELFF
>NA|TRBD1|TRBJ1-6|TRBV5-1
TGCGCCAGCAGCTTGGAAGACAGGGGAGGATTCAATAATTCACCCCTCCACTTT
CASSLEDRGGFNNSPLHF
>NA|TRBD2|TRBJ2-3|TRBV29-1
TGCAGCGTCGGGACTAGCGGGGGGGCAACAGATACGCAGTATTTT
CSVGTSGGATDTQYF
>NA|NA|TRBJ1-5|TRBV7-8
TGTGCCAGCAGCTTAGTATCGGGGGGGAGCAATCAGCCCCAGCATTTT
CASSLVSGGSNQPQHF
>NA|TRBD1|TRBJ2-3|TRBV27
TGTGCCAGCGGCGGGACAGGGGACCCCCCAGATACGCAGTATTTT
CASGGTGDPPDTQYF
>once|NA|TRBJ1-4|TRBV7-2
TGTGCCAGCAGCCCACAGGTTTCGGCGTATGAAAAACTGTTTTTT
CASSPQVSAYEKLFF
>NA|NA|TRBJ2-1|TRBV5-1
TGCGCCAGCAGCAACGAAGCGGGTACCTACAATGAGCAGTTCTTC
CASSNEAGTYNEQFF
>NA|NA|TRBJ1-3|TRBV10-3
TGTGCCATCAGTGGATCCCGGGACTCTGGAAACACCATATATTTT
CAISGSRDSGNTIYF
>NA|NA|TRBJ2-7|TRBV4-1
TGCGCCAGCAGCCAAGGACTAGTTAAGTACGAGCAGTACTTC
CASSQGLVKYEQYF
>NA|NA|TRBJ1-1|TRBV6-1
TGTGCCAGCAGTGAAGCGGTTGAGTGGAACACTGAAGCTTTCTTT
CASSEAVEWNTEAFF
>NA|NA|TRBJ2-7|TRBV27
TGTGCCAGCAGTTTAAACAGGCCCTCCTACGAGCAGTACTTC
CASSLNRPSYEQYF
>NA|TRBD2|TRBJ2-7|TRBV7-8
TGTGCCAGCACCGCGGGCGGGGTAGCGGGGGTTTACGAGCAGTACTTC
CASTAGGVAGVYEQYF
>NA|NA|TRBJ1-1|TRBV11-3
TGTGCCAGCAGCACACAGGGCGTTGGCACTGAAGCTTTCTTT
CASSTQGVGTEAFF
>NA|NA|TRBJ2-1|TRBV7-2
TGTGCCAGCAGCACTCAACAGGCCCCCTACAATGAGCAGTTCTTC
CASSTQQAPYNEQFF
>once|TRBD1|TRBJ1-1|TRBV19
TGTGCCAGTAGGCTAGGACAGGGTCACACTGAAGCTTTCTTT
CASRLGQGHTEAFF
>NA|NA|TRBJ2-2|TRBV4-1
TGCGCCAGCAGCCAAGATATCGGCACCGGGGAGCTGTTTTTT
CASSQDIGTGELFF
>NA|NA|TRBJ2-4|TRBV7-9
TGTGCCAGCAGCTTGGAGGGACAGTCCACCAAAAACATTCAGTACTTC
CASSLEGQSTKNIQYF
>once|NA|TRBJ1-2|TRBV7-9
TGTGCCAGCAGCGCAGACACGTATGGCTACACCTTC
CASSADTYGYTF
>NA|NA|TRBJ2-7|TRBV6-5
TGTGCCAGCAGTTCGGGGCAACGTCGGGGGACCTACGAGCAGTACTTC
CASSSGQRRGTYEQYF
>NA|TRBD1|TRBJ2-1|TRBV5-1
TGCGCCAGCAGCTCCTCGCCCGGGACAGGGAGGAATGAGCAGTTCTTC
CASSSSPGTGRNEQFF
>NA|TRBD1|TRBJ1-3|TRBV7-2
TGTGCCAGCAGCCCCCGGACAGGTCCTGGAAACACCATATATTTT
CASSPRTGPGNTIYF
>NA|TRBD2|TRBJ2-7|TRBV2
TGTGCCAGCAGAGAACTAGCGGGTAGCTCCTACGAGCAGTACTTC
CASRELAGSSYEQYF
>NA|NA|TRBJ1-2|TRBV20-1
TGCAGTGCACCCAGGGATGGCTACACCTTC
CSAPRDGYTF
>NA|TRBD2|TRBJ2-1|TRBV7-9
TGTGCCAGCAGCTTGGGGACTAGTGGGGATGAGCAGTTCTTC
CASSLGTSGDEQFF
>NA|NA|TRBJ1-2|TRBV11-3
TGTGCCAGCAGCCCCGACGGGAACTATGGCTACACCTTC
CASSPDGNYGYTF
>once|NA|TRBJ1-5|TRBV7-8
TGTGCCAGCAGCCCCCATGAGGGCATTAGTAGTCAGCCCCAGCATTTT
CASSPHEGISSQPQHF
>NA|TRBD1|TRBJ1-1|TRBV7-9
TGTGCCAGCAGCTTAGAGGGGGCAGTGAACACTGAAGCTTTCTTT
CASSLEGAVNTEAFF
>NA|NA|TRBJ2-1|TRBV6-1
TGTGCCCTTGAGGGTGGTAGGGTCTACAATGAGCAGTTCTTC
CALEGGRVYNEQFF
>NA|TRBD1|TRBJ1-6|TRBV5-6
TGTGCCAGCAGCGTAGACAGGGCCAATTCACCCCTCCACTTT
CASSVDRANSPLHF
>NA|NA|TRBJ1-4|TRBV6-1
TGTGCCAGCAGTGGTGCGAGGGCCTTTGCCCCAAATGAAAAACTGTTTTTT
CASSGARAFAPNEKLFF
>once|NA|TRBJ2-3|TRBV5-1
TGCGCCAGCAGCTTGGGGACTCCAGACACAGATACGCAGTATTTT
CASSLGTPDTDTQYF
>NA|NA|TRBJ1-4|TRBV2
TGTGCCAGCACCGGAGCAGGGGTGATTGAAAAACTGTTTTTT
CASTGAGVIEKLFF
>NA|NA|TRBJ2-7|TRBV6-1
TGTGCCAGCAGCGGAGGACAGTTTCGCGACGAGCAGTACTTC
CASSGGQFRDEQYF
>once|NA|TRBJ1-2|TRBV7-9
TGTGCCAGCAGCACCTCCGAGCAGGGCGCTAACTATGGCTACACCTTC
CASSTSEQGANYGYTF